The entry that follows covers one T cell receptor beta chain sequence. This may come from a read error, since a much larger clone is one base off. TCR beta cDNA was made from roughly 450 ng total RNA with a constant-region primer. It was through three nested multiplex PCR rounds of slightly modified ARM-PCR that TCR beta libraries arose. It was with TRBV1-TRBV30 forward primers and a C-beta reverse primer that the first two PCR rounds were run, at roughly 9 cycles each. TCRdb itself ran the multiplex PCR reads through MiXCR, one entry per CDR3 protein. The sample yields approximately 330,000 distinct CDR3 sequences, 65% seen once. This entry comes from a study of tumor-infiltrating lymphocytes in primary liver carcinoma. Turning to the study itself: Patients were both men and women, whose ages ran from 30 to 69 years. T1-T3 N0M0 was the stage of the tumors, which were 4.2 to 10 cm across.

The germline V and J ends were trimmed by 0 bases and 3 bases, with 16 bases remaining between them. The CDR3 is 16 amino acids. Germline CDR1 is SGHNT and CDR2 is YYREEE (reference sequence). Blood RNA originated from unsorted whole blood, with germline DNA additionally extracted. They drew approximately 4.2 milliliters of peripheral blood before surgery. Sequenced input: peripheral blood. The sequence derives from a middle-aged man with primary liver carcinoma and hepatitis B virus infection. This rearrangement joins TRBV5-4 to TRBJ2-7; D is perhaps TRBD1 or TRBD2 (6 bases each). CDR3 residues: CASSLVGQGGLYEQYF. The CDR3 DNA is TGTGCCAGCAGCTTGGTCGGGCAAGGGGGGCTCTACGAGCAGTACTTC.